This entry describes one TCR beta chain. This clone showed up just a few times. The antigen it recognizes is unknown. Within one base of it there is no much larger clone, and no base qualities were kept. The data stem from a study of PD-1 blockade in mismatch repair-deficient tumors (dated by TCRdb to about 2017). About the full investigation: The trial enrolled some 90 consecutive patients with roughly twelve mismatch repair-deficient cancer types between September 2013 and September 2016, all previously treated and progressing. Tumor-associated T cell clones were tracked in the peripheral blood of patients responding to PD-1 blockade by deep sequencing of TCR CDR3 regions.

Beyond this particular receptor, the publication reports: After pembrolizumab, tumor-resident clones, which were often undetectable in blood before treatment, expanded rapidly and then contracted, generally ahead of radiologic responses.

Library creation used the immunoSEQ multiplex PCR assay. Imported from immuneACCESS, the table was reduced by TCRdb to in-frame sequences with V and J called. These copies leave out some clones; in studies compared against another copy, an unresolved V gene accounts for under half, and the cause of the remainder is not known. The sample has nearly 25,000 clones on record, over 80% of them singletons. Jointly, the top ten make up 20% to 25% of the sample. The time point label here, explained by the study, means: peripheral blood 12 weeks after first pembrolizumab dose. For every enrolled patient, mismatch repair deficiency was confirmed by either polymerase chain reaction or immunohistochemistry. TCR sequencing was carried out for three patients who responded to pembrolizumab therapy. In the phase II trial, pembrolizumab PD-1 blockade was tested prospectively in advanced mismatch repair-deficient cancers, no matter which tissue of origin the cancers came from. Peripheral blood T cell samples were collected serially, before PD-1 blockade began and at several time points afterward. The timing of each blood sample was reported as weeks after the first dose of pembrolizumab.

This TCR was sampled from an adult with mismatch repair-deficient cancer. Here the sequenced sample was peripheral blood, taken 12 weeks after starting pembrolizumab.

The CDR3 region: CASSLVGAGPYEQYF. The bases are TGCGCCAGCAGCTTGGTAGGCGCGGGACCCTACGAGCAGTACTTC. The chain employs TRBV5-1 and TRBJ2-7; TRBD2 is a possible D gene, resting on 6 matching bases. The germline V gene specifies SGHRS as CDR1 and YFSETQ as CDR2. The CDR3, cysteine through phenylalanine, is 15 amino acids long. Only the CDR3 region is kept as DNA, spanning 45 bases read in frame from base 1. The junction carries 12 bases between V and J, which are trimmed by 0 bases and 2 bases respectively.